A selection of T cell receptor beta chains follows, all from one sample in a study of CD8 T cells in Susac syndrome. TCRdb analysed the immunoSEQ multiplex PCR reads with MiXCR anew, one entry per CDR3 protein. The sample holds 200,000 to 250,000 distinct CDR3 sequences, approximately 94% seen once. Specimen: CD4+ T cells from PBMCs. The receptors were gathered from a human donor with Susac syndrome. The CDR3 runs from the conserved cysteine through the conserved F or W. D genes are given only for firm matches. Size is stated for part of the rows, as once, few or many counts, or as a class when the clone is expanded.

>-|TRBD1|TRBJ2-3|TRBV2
CASGRQGTQYF
TGTGCCAGCGGAAGACAGGGAACGCAGTATTTT
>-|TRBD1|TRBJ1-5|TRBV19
CASTATGGWDQPQHF
TGTGCCAGTACCGCGACAGGGGGTTGGGATCAGCCCCAGCATTTT
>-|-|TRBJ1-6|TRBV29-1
CSARLGAGDNSPLHF
TGCAGCGCGAGGCTTGGGGCGGGGGATAATTCACCCCTCCACTTT
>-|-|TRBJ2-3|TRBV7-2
CASIGWAGLTITDTQYF
TGTGCCAGCATCGGCTGGGCGGGCCTAACTATCACAGATACGCAGTATTTT
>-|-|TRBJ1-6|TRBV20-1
CSASGHYNSPLHF
TGCAGTGCTTCGGGACACTATAATTCACCCCTCCACTTT
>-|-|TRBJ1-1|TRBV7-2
CASSPSRLENTEAFF
TGTGCCAGCAGCCCCTCGAGATTGGAGAACACTGAAGCTTTCTTT
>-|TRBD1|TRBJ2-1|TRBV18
CASSPPGTGGYNEQFF
TGTGCCAGCTCACCGCCCGGGACAGGGGGATACAATGAGCAGTTCTTC
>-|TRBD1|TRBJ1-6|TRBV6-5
CASSSGQGSSPLHF
TGTGCCAGCAGTTCCGGACAGGGCAGTTCACCCCTCCACTTT
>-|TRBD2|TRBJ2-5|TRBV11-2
CASSLGTSGGGKTQYF
TGTGCCAGCAGCTTAGGGACTAGCGGGGGGGGTAAGACCCAGTACTTC
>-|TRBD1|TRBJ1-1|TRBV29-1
CSVDTGGNTEAFF
TGCAGCGTGGATACAGGGGGGAACACTGAAGCTTTCTTT
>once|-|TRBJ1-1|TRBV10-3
CAISESFATMNTEAFF
TGTGCCATCAGTGAGTCTTTTGCTACTATGAACACTGAAGCTTTCTTT
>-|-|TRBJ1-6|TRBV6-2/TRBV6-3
CASRTGSSYNSPLHF
TGTGCCAGCAGAACAGGGAGCTCCTATAATTCACCCCTCCACTTT
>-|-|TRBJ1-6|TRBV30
CAWNKQGSSYNSPLHF
TGTGCCTGGAATAAGCAGGGGAGCTCCTATAATTCACCCCTCCACTTT
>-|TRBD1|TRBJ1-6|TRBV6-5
CASSSRGLRNSPLHF
TGTGCCAGCAGTTCGAGGGGGCTTAGGAATTCACCCCTCCACTTT
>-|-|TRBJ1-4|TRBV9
CARERGINEKLFF
TGTGCCAGGGAACGGGGCATTAATGAAAAACTGTTTTTT
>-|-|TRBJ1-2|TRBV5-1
CASSPRTASMGYTF
TGCGCCAGCAGCCCGCGGACAGCTTCTATGGGCTACACCTTC
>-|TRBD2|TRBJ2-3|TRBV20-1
CSALQGGSTDTQYF
TGCAGTGCGCTGCAGGGAGGGAGCACAGATACGCAGTATTTT
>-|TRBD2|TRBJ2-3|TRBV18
CASSPLAGGPSTDTQYF
TGTGCCAGCTCACCCCTAGCGGGGGGACCTAGCACAGATACGCAGTATTTT